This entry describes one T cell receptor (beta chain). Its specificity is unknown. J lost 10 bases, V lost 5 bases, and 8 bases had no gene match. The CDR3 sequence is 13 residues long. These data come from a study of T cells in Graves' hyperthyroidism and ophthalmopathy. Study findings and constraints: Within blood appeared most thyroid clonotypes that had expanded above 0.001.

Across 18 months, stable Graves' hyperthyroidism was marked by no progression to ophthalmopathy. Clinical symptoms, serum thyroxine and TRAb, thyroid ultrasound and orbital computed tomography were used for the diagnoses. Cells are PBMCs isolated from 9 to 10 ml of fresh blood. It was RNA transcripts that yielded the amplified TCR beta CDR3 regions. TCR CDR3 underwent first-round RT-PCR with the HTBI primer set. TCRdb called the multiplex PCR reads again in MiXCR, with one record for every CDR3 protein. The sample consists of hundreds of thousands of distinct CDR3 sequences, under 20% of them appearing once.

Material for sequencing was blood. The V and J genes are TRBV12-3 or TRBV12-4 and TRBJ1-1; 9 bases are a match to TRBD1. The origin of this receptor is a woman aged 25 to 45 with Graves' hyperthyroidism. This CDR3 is CASSLQGASPAFF. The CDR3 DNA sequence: TGTGCCAGCAGTCTACAGGGGGCGTCCCCAGCTTTCTTT.